The TCR beta chain under discussion was sequenced for a study of blood T cell repertoires in COVID-19. Background on the study: The study drew acute and convalescent COVID-19 samples from the United States, Italy and Spain.

This clone was seen only a few times. This CDR3 has 16 residues. V trimming: 5 bases; J trimming: 4 bases; junction bases outside the gene matches: 7. Germline CDR1 reads SEHNR; CDR2 reads FQNEAQ (reference sequence). Original analysis: Estimation of nucleated cell counts was performed using reference gene primer amplification. The table came from immunoSEQ multiplex PCR; TCRdb's copy has only in-frame clones and leaves some out. V, J and clone size are taken as reported in that table, and D and trimming were inferred from the DNA itself. The sample records roughly 23,000 clones, roughly nine tenths being singletons.

V usage is TRBV7-9 and J usage is TRBJ2-3, with 12 bases that match TRBD1. The source material was peripheral blood. The origin of this receptor is a man in his sixties or seventies with COVID-19, enrolled during active disease. CDR3 nucleotides: TGTGCCAGCAGCCAGGGGGACAGGGGGCGAGCAGATACGCAGTATTTT. Protein: CASSQGDRGRADTQYF.